This TCR beta chain was retrieved from a study of PD-1 blockade in classical Hodgkin lymphoma. Assay: immunoSEQ multiplex PCR; the TCRdb copy retains only in-frame clones and omits some. The sample records 30,000 to 35,000 clones, approximately 90% being singletons. Germline-derived CDR1 and CDR2 are MNHNY and SVGAGI (reference sequence). This CDR3 region has 15 residues. V lost 5 bases to trimming and J lost 4 bases, with 15 bases between them. Exposure to brentuximab vedotin varied, and each patient had relapsed following autologous stem cell transplantation. Purified CD4+ T cells were obtained from thawed PBMCs through magnetic negative selection. As to this clone: Its antigen is unknown.

Findings of the study overall: Exclusion was the outcome for patients who began nivolumab under 1 year after ASCT.

The receptor comes from a human donor with classical Hodgkin lymphoma. The sample here was CD4+ T cells from blood, taken at baseline. This chain connects TRBV6-6 to TRBJ1-5, with D maybe TRBD1 (5 bases). As DNA, the CDR3 is TGTGCCAGCAGTGGCCATGGGGGGTTAAATCAGCCCCAGCATTTT. This translates into CASSGHGGLNQPQHF.